This is a list of T cell receptor beta chains from one sample in a study of regulatory T cells in long-lasting Graves disease. TCRdb reprocessed the multiplex PCR reads via MiXCR and lists one record per CDR3 protein. The sample shows approximately 560,000 distinct CDR3 sequences, around 15% of them seen only once. The data also belong to a second study, concerning T cells in Graves' hyperthyroidism and ophthalmopathy.

The sample here was peripheral blood mononuclear cells (PBMCs), taken at new diagnosis, from a patient treated with antithyroid drugs. Every receptor here comes from a man younger than 30 with Graves disease. CDR3s include the opening cysteine and the closing phenylalanine or tryptophan. A D gene is named only where the DNA matches it firmly. Clone size is not always given. Where it is, it says once, few, many or a class for expanded clones.

j_call v_call d_call clone_size cdr3_aa cdr3_nt
TRBJ2-2 TRBV6-4 TRBD2 NA CACSDKAGLGYTGELFF TGTGCCTGCAGTGACAAAGCGGGACTAGGCTACACCGGGGAGCTGTTTTTT
TRBJ1-1 TRBV18 NA NA CASSPRTETGTEAFF TGTGCCAGCTCACCCCGAACAGAAACCGGAACTGAAGCTTTCTTT
TRBJ1-2 TRBV29-1 NA NA CSVAEGTEGYTF TGCAGCGTTGCAGAGGGAACGGAAGGCTACACCTTC
TRBJ2-7 TRBV27 TRBD1 NA CARGTAEQYF TGTGCCAGGGGGACAGCCGAGCAGTACTTC
TRBJ1-6 TRBV6-1 TRBD1 many CASTGGRGHSPLHF TGTGCCAGCACCGGGGGCAGGGGGCATTCACCCCTCCACTTT
TRBJ2-6 TRBV20-1 TRBD1 NA CSARRDRGFSGANVLTF TGCAGTGCTAGAAGGGACAGGGGTTTCTCTGGGGCCAACGTCCTGACTTTC
TRBJ2-2 TRBV11-2 TRBD1 few CASSKTGTGYTGELFF TGTGCCAGCAGCAAAACCGGGACAGGGTACACCGGGGAGCTGTTTTTT
TRBJ1-4 TRBV12-3/TRBV12-4 TRBD1 many CASSGTGGGEKLFF TGTGCCAGCAGCGGGACAGGGGGCGGTGAAAAACTGTTTTTT
TRBJ1-2 TRBV12-3/TRBV12-4 NA many CASSPVGRRNYGYTF TGTGCCAGCAGCCCCGTGGGGCGAAGAAACTATGGCTACACCTTC
TRBJ1-1 TRBV5-5 TRBD1 NA CASSLTGTATTEAFF TGTGCCAGCAGCTTGACCGGGACAGCTACCACTGAAGCTTTCTTT